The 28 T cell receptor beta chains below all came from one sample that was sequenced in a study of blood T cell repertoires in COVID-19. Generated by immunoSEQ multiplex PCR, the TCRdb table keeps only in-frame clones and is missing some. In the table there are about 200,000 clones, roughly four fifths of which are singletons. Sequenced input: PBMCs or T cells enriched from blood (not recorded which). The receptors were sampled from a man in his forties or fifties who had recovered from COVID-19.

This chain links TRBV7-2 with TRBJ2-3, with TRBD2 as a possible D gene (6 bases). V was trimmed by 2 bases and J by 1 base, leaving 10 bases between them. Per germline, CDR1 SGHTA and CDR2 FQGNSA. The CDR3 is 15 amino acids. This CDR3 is CASSLLGTRTDTQYF. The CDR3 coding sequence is TGTGCCAGCAGCTTATTAGGGACTCGCACAGATACGCAGTATTTT.

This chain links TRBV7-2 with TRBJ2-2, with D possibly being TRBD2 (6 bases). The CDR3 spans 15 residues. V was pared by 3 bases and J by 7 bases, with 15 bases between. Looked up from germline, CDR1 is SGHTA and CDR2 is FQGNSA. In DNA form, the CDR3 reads TGTGCCAGCAGCTTCATCGGGAGCGTAAGCGGGGAGCTGTTTTTT. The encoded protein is CASSFIGSVSGELFF. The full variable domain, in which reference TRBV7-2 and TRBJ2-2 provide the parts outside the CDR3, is GAGVSQSPSNKVTEKGKDVELRCDPISGHTALYWYRQSLGQGLEFLIYFQGNSAPDKSGLPSDRFSAERTGGSVSTLTIQRTQQEDSAVYLCASSFIGSVSGELFFGEGSRLTVL.

CDR3 nucleotide sequence: TGTGCCAGCTCACTAGGACTATACAATGAGCAGTTCTTC. Amino acid sequence: CASSLGLYNEQFF. The chain carries TRBV18 and TRBJ2-1; tentative D call: TRBD2 (6 bases). The germline gives CDR1 KGHSH, CDR2 LQKENI. The CDR3 has 13 residues. V dropped 4 bases and J dropped 4 bases, with 8 bases sitting between them.

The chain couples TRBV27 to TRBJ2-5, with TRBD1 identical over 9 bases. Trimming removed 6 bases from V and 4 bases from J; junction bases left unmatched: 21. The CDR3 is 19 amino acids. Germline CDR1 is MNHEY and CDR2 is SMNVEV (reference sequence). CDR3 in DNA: TGTGCCAGCAGCGAAACCGGGACAGGGAGGTATCTACACAGAGAGACCCAGTACTTC. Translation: CASSETGTGRYLHRETQYF.

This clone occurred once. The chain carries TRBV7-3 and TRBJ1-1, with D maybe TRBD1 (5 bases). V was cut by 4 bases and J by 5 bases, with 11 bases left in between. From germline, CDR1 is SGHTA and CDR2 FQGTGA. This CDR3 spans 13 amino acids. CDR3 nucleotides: TGTGCCAGCAGCTCGAGGGGAGGGACTGAAGCTTTCTTT. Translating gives CASSSRGGTEAFF.

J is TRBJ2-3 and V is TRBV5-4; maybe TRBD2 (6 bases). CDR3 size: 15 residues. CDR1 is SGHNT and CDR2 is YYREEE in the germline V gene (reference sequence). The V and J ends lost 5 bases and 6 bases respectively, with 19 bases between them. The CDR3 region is CASSPSGGWGDTQYF. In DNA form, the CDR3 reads TGTGCCAGCAGTCCCTCCGGGGGTTGGGGGGATACGCAGTATTTT.

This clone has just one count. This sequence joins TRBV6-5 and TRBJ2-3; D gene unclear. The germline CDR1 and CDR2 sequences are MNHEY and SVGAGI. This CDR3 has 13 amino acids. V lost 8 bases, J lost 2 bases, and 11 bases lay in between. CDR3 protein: CASRRTSTDTQYF. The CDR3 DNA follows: TGTGCCAGCCGGAGAACTTCCACAGATACGCAGTATTTT.

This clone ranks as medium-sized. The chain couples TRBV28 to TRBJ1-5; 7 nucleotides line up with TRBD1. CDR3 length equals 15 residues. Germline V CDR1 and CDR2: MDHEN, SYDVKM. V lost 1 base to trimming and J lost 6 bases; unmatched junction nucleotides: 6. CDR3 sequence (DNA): TGTGCCAGCAGTTTATTCGGGCAGGGGGGTCAGCCCCAGCATTTT. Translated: CASSLFGQGGQPQHF.

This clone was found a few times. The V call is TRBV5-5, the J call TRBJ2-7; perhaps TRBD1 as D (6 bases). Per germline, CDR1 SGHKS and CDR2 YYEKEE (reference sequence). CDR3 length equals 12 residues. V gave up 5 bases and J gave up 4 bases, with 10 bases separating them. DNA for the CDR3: TGTGCCAGCAGTTCCAGGGGTTACGAGCAGTACTTC. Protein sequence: CASSSRGYEQYF.

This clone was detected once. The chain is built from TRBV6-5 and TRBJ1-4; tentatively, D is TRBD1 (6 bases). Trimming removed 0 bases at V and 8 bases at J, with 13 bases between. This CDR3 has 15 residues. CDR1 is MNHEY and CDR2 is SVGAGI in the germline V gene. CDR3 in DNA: TGTGCCAGCAGTTACTCGAGACAGGCTGGGGAAAAACTGTTTTTT. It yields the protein CASSYSRQAGEKLFF.

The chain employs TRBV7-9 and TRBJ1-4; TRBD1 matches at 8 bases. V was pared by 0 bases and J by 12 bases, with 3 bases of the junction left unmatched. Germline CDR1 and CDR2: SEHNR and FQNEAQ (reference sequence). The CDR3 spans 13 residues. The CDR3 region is CASSLADRGELFF. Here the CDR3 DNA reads TGTGCCAGCAGCTTAGCCGACAGGGGTGAACTGTTTTTT.

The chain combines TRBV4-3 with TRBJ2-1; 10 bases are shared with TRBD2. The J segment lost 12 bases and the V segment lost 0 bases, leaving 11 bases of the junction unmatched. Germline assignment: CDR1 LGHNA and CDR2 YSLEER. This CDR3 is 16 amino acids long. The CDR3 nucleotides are TGCGCCAGCAGCCAAGACATGATCCTAGCGGGAGCTGGGCAGTTCTTC. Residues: CASSQDMILAGAGQFF.

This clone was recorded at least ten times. CDR3 amino acids: CACSRGRASYEQYF. The CDR3, as DNA: TGTGCCTGCAGTCGCGGGAGGGCTTCCTACGAGCAGTACTTC. The chain links TRBV30 to TRBJ2-7, with 9 bases that match TRBD2. This CDR3 is built from 14 residues. Germline V lookup: CDR1 GTSNPN, CDR2 SVGIG (reference sequence). The V and J ends lost 6 bases and 1 base, in that order; junction bases with no gene match: 7.

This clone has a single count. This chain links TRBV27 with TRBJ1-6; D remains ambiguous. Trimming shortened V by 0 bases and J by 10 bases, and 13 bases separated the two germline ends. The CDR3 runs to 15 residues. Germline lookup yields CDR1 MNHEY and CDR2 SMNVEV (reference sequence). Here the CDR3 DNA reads TGTGCCAGCAGTTTATCTTACGACACCTGGTCACCCCTCCACTTT. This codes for CASSLSYDTWSPLHF.

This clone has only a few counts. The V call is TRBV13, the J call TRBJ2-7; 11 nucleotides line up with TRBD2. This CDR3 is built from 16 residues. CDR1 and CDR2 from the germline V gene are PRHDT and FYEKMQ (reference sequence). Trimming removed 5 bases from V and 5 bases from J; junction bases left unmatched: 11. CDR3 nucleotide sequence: TGTGCCAGCAGCCCCCTAGCGGGAGGCCCCATCCACGAGCAGTACTTC. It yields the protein CASSPLAGGPIHEQYF.

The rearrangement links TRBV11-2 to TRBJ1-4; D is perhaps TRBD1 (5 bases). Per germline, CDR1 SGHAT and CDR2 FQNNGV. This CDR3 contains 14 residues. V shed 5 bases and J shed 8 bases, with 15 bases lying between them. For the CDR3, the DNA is TGTGCCAGCAGCGGGGGGGTTGGCGGGGAAAAACTGTTTTTT. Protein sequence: CASSGGVGGEKLFF.

This CDR3 is CASSWDRDYGYTF. CDR3 coding DNA: TGTGCCAGCAGTTGGGACAGGGACTATGGCTACACCTTC. The V gene is TRBV5-4, the J gene TRBJ1-2; 9 bases line up with TRBD1. The V gene's germline CDR1 is SGHNT and CDR2 YYREEE (reference sequence). The junction had 2 bases not matched to a gene; V was cut back by 5 bases and J by 3 bases. The CDR3 has 13 residues.

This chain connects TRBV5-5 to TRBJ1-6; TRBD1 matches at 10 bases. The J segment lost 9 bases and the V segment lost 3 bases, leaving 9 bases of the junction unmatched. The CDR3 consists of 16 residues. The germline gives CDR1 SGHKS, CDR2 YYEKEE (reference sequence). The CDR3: CASSSTRDRGGSPLHF. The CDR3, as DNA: TGTGCCAGCAGCTCCACTAGGGACAGGGGTGGTTCACCCCTCCACTTT.

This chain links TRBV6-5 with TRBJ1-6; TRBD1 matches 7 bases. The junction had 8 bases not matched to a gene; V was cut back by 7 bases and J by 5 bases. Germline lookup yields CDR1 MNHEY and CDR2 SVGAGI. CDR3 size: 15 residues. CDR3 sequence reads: CASTKGQTDNSPLHF. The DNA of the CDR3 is TGTGCCAGCACCAAGGGACAGACAGATAATTCACCCCTCCACTTT.

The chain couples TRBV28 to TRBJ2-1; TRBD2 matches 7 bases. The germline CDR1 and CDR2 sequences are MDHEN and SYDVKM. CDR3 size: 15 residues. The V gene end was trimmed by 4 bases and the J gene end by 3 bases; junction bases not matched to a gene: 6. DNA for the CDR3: TGTGCCAGCAGTTCGAGCGGGAAGCTCTACAATGAGCAGTTCTTC. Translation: CASSSSGKLYNEQFF.

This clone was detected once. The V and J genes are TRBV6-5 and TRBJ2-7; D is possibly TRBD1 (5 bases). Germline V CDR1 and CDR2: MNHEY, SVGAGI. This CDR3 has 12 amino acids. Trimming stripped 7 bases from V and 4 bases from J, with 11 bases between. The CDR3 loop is CASIPNRYEQYF. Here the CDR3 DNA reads TGTGCCAGCATCCCGAACAGGTACGAGCAGTACTTC.

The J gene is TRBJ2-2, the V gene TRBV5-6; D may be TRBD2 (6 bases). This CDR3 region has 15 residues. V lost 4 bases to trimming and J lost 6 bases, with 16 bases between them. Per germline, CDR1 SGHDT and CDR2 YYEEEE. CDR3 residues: CASSGLGGGSGELFF. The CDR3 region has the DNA TGTGCCAGCAGCGGACTGGGGGGTGGTTCCGGGGAGCTGTTTTTT.

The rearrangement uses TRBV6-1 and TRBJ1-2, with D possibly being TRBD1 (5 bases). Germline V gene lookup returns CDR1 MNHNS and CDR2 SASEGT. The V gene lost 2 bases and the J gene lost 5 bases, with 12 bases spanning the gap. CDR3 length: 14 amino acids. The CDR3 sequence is CASSEPRVYYGYTF. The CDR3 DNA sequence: TGTGCCAGCAGTGAACCCAGGGTTTATTATGGCTACACCTTC.

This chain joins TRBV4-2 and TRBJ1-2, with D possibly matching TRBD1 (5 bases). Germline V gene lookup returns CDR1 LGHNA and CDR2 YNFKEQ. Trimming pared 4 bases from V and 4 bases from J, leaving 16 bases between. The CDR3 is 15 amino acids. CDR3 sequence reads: CASSPTGAEPYGYTF. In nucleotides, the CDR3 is TGTGCCAGCAGCCCCACTGGGGCAGAGCCCTATGGCTACACCTTC.

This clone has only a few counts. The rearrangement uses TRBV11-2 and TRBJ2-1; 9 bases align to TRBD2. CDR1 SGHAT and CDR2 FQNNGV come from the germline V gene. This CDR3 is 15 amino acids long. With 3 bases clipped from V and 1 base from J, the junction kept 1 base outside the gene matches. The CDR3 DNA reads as TGTGCCAGCAGCTTTAGCGGGGGATCCTACAATGAGCAGTTCTTC. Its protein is CASSFSGGSYNEQFF.

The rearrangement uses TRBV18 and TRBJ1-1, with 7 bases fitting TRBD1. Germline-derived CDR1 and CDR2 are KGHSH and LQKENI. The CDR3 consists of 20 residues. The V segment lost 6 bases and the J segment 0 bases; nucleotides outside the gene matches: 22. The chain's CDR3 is CASSLRHKGTAIPLNTEAFF. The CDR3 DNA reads TGTGCCAGCTCCCTACGTCACAAAGGGACAGCCATCCCGTTGAACACTGAAGCTTTCTTT.

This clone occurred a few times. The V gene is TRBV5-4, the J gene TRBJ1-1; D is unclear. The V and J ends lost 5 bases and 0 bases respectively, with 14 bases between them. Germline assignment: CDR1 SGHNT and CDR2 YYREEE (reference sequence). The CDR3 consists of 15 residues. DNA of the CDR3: TGTGCCAGCAGACGGGAAGGGTGGATGAACACTGAAGCTTTCTTT. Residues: CASRREGWMNTEAFF.

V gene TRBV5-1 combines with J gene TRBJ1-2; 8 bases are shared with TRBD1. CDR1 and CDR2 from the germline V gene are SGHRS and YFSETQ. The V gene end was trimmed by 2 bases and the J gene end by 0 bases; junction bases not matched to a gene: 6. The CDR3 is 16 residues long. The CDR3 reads CASSFQTGVSNYGYTF. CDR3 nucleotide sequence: TGCGCCAGCAGCTTTCAGACAGGGGTATCTAACTATGGCTACACCTTC.